The entry below gives a single T cell receptor (beta chain) sequence along with its context. Its antigen is unidentified. This likely comes from a read error, as the CDR3 has no conserved phenylalanine or tryptophan at its end. Because the CDR3's place on the DNA is in doubt, the DNA is left out and the CDR3 is given as listed by TCRdb. Termini included, the CDR3 measures 11 amino acids. CDR1 and CDR2 (germline): SGHDT, YYEEEE. This record comes from a study of T-cell memory formation after mild COVID-19. General observations from the study: SARS-CoV-2 specificity was not confirmed for second-wave clones peaking on day 37. Within pre-infection memory, some responding clones were found, suggesting cross-reactive memory joined.

5'RACE with constant-segment primers built TCRalpha and TCRbeta cDNA libraries with UMIs. TCRdb recomputed calls from the 5' RACE reads with MiXCR, one row per CDR3 protein. Among 200,000 or so distinct CDR3 sequences, 16% were seen once, and the ten largest hold roughly 2.1%. V and J are TRBV5-6 and TRBJ1-1. The receptor was derived from an adult woman who had mild COVID-19 (a few samples of this study predate the infection). Cell type and time point are not known. Sequencing input: PBMCs or a T cell subset sorted from them (not recorded which). CDR3 sequence reads: CASSLKGLPAI.